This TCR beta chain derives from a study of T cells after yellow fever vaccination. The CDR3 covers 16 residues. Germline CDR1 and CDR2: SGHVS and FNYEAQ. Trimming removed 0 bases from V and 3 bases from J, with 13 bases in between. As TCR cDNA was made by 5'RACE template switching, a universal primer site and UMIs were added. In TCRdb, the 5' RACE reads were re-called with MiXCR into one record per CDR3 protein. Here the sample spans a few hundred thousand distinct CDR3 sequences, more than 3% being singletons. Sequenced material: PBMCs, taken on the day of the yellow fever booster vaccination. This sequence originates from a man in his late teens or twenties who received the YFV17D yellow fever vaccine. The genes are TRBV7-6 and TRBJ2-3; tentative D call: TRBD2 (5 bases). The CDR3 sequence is CASSLAPEVVTDTQYF. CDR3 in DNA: TGTGCCAGCAGCTTAGCGCCGGAGGTAGTAACAGATACGCAGTATTTT.